This T cell receptor beta chain was found in a study of T cell responses to AZD1222 COVID-19 vaccine. Study context: Second-dose recipients at about 4 or about 12 weeks were treated as one pooled group.

Study-wide results and caveats: The donor cohort was predominantly white British with a female majority, and clonal diversity may have been underestimated. Seropositive status at baseline applied to only 6 or 7 AZD1222 recipients.

Libraries were prepared by immunoSEQ multiplex PCR; TCRdb keeps only in-frame clonotypes and omits some of them. The sample records tens of thousands of clones, approximately 80% being singletons. Germline CDR1 is SEHNR and CDR2 is FQNEAQ (reference sequence). CDR3 size: 12 residues. The V end lost 4 bases, the J end lost 6 bases, and 6 bases lay between the germline ends. Details on this clone: Its antigen is not identified.

This receptor was identified in an adult in good health. The sequencing here drew on peripheral blood, taken on day 0 of AZD1222 vaccination. This chain joins TRBV7-9 and TRBJ2-2; D is unclear. The CDR3: CASSSQAGELFF. DNA of the CDR3: TGTGCCAGCAGCTCCCAAGCCGGGGAGCTGTTTTTT.